The clone carrying this TCR beta chain appeared many times. Its antigen remains unknown. This sample was taken from a study of T cells in Graves' hyperthyroidism and ophthalmopathy. Regarding the study as a whole: The model identified upcoming ophthalmopathy a median approximately six months ahead of onset.

TCR beta CDR3 regions were amplified from RNA transcripts. First-round RT-PCR of the TCR CDR3 relied on the HTBI primer set. MiXCR, run by TCRdb on the multiplex PCR reads, gives a single entry per CDR3 protein. The sample includes hundreds of thousands of distinct CDR3 sequences, 14% of them seen just once. Deletions cut 3 bases from V and 7 bases from J, with 9 bases between. Per the germline V gene, CDR1 is SEHNR and CDR2 is FQNEAQ (reference sequence). The CDR3 has 12 residues. Ophthalmopathy patients showed a Clinical Activity Score of at least 3, NOSPECS grade of at least 4 and duration under 3 months. Fresh peripheral blood, more than 9 ml, yielded the PBMCs.

The material sequenced was blood. The gene calls are TRBV7-9 and TRBJ1-1; D is undetermined. The clonotype originates from a woman between 45 and 60 years old with Graves' ophthalmopathy. The CDR3 region is CASSLPGREAFF. In nucleotides, the CDR3 is TGTGCCAGCAGCTTGCCCGGTCGTGAAGCTTTCTTT.